Listed below are T cell receptor beta chains from one sample, sequenced in a study of response to subunit inactivated influenza vaccine. TCRdb reprocessed the RT-PCR reads with MiXCR, giving one entry per CDR3 protein. Among 650,000 to 700,000 distinct CDR3 sequences listed, 15% to 19% were seen once. Source: PBMCs from blood, taken roughly 12 days after vaccination. The receptors were gathered from a man between 50 and 59 years old who received an inactivated influenza vaccine. Each CDR3 is given with its conserved first and last residue. D genes are given only for firm matches. Clone size is stated in some rows and not others, as once, few, many or a class when expanded.

d_gene	v_gene	j_gene	abundance	CDR3aa	CDR3nt
.	TRBV10-1	TRBJ2-7	.	CASRPGKRHEQYF	TGCGCCAGCAGACCGGGAAAGAGGCACGAGCAGTACTTC
TRBD1	TRBV3-1	TRBJ2-7	few	CASSRDSRSYEQYF	TGTGCCAGCAGCAGGGACAGTCGCTCCTACGAGCAGTACTTC
.	TRBV19	TRBJ2-1	.	CASRGGDEQFF	TGTGCCAGTAGGGGGGGAGATGAGCAGTTCTTC
TRBD1	TRBV11-2	TRBJ2-1	.	CASSLRDRSYNEQFF	TGTGCCAGCAGCTTACGGGACAGATCCTACAATGAGCAGTTCTTC
TRBD2	TRBV12-3/TRBV12-4	TRBJ2-1	.	CASSFGLAGGKQFF	TGTGCCAGCAGTTTTGGCCTAGCGGGGGGCAAGCAGTTCTTC
.	TRBV7-2	TRBJ1-4	once	CTSSPGRASEKLFF	TGTACCAGCAGCCCCGGGAGGGCTTCGGAAAAACTGTTTTTT
.	TRBV20-1	TRBJ2-4	few	CSASVTDWDIQYF	TGCAGTGCTAGTGTAACGGACTGGGACATTCAGTACTTC
.	TRBV7-2	TRBJ1-2	few	CASSLSDRPLYGYTF	TGTGCCAGCAGCCTATCTGACAGGCCCCTGTATGGCTACACCTTC
.	TRBV20-1	TRBJ2-7	.	CSARARGTQQYEQYF	TGCAGTGCTCGAGCTAGGGGGACACAACAGTACGAGCAGTACTTC
.	TRBV30	TRBJ1-1	few	CAWSFPGTHEAFF	TGTGCCTGGAGCTTCCCCGGGACACATGAAGCTTTCTTT
.	TRBV20-1	TRBJ2-1	.	CSARDLSSVYNEQFF	TGCAGTGCTAGAGATCTTTCTAGCGTCTACAATGAGCAGTTCTTC
.	TRBV5-8	TRBJ1-1	.	CASSGGTDLNTEAFF	TGTGCCAGCAGCGGGGGGACGGACCTGAACACTGAAGCTTTCTTT
.	TRBV7-2	TRBJ2-4	.	CASSLSPGAQPKNIQYF	TGTGCCAGCAGCTTATCCCCGGGCGCACAGCCCAAAAACATTCAGTACTTC
.	TRBV30	TRBJ2-5	.	CAWKSGRYKGETQYF	TGTGCCTGGAAAAGCGGGCGCTATAAGGGAGAGACCCAGTACTTC
.	TRBV4-3	TRBJ1-1	.	CASSHSVGMGAFF	TGCGCCAGCAGCCACTCGGTGGGAATGGGGGCTTTCTTT
.	TRBV27	TRBJ1-6	once	CASSFDFRLRDSPLHF	TGTGCCAGCAGTTTTGACTTCAGGTTACGGGATTCACCCCTCCACTTT
.	TRBV20-1	TRBJ2-1	few	CSARTPGSSYNEQFF	TGCAGTGCTAGGACACCAGGGAGCTCCTACAATGAGCAGTTCTTC
.	TRBV6-2/TRBV6-3	TRBJ2-3	few	CASSYKFSGDTQYF	TGTGCCAGCAGTTACAAGTTCTCGGGGGATACGCAGTATTTT
.	TRBV2	TRBJ2-1	.	CASRHFGRNNEQFF	TGTGCCAGCAGACACTTCGGACGGAACAATGAGCAGTTCTTC
.	TRBV5-1	TRBJ1-6	.	CASSLDQGSNSPLHF	TGCGCCAGCAGCTTGGATCAGGGGTCTAATTCACCCCTCCACTTT
.	TRBV11-2	TRBJ2-2	.	CASSAPGNTGELFF	TGTGCCAGCAGCGCCCCAGGGAACACCGGGGAGCTGTTTTTT
.	TRBV20-1	TRBJ2-2	few	CSASARPGDPGELFF	TGCAGTGCTAGCGCTCGACCAGGGGACCCCGGGGAGCTGTTTTTT
.	TRBV7-9	TRBJ1-5	few	CASSSGVDSNQPQHF	TGTGCCAGCAGCTCAGGGGTGGATAGCAATCAGCCCCAGCATTTT
.	TRBV10-3	TRBJ2-2	few	CAISERAAGELFF	TGTGCCATCAGTGAGAGGGCCGCCGGGGAGCTGTTTTTT
TRBD1	TRBV7-9	TRBJ2-2	.	CASSLLPGTGETGELFF	TGTGCCAGCAGCTTATTACCCGGGACAGGGGAAACCGGGGAGCTGTTTTTT
TRBD2	TRBV7-2	TRBJ2-1	few	CASREIAGGRGEQFF	TGTGCCAGCAGGGAAATAGCGGGGGGGCGGGGTGAGCAGTTCTTC
TRBD1	TRBV7-2	TRBJ2-7	.	CASSQDRSTSYEQYF	TGTGCCAGCAGCCAGGACAGGTCCACCTCCTACGAGCAGTACTTC
.	TRBV7-2	TRBJ1-2	.	CASSYTGWVDGYTF	TGTGCCAGCAGTTACACAGGGTGGGTTGACGGCTACACCTTC
.	TRBV2	TRBJ2-7	few	CASSPLIYEQYF	TGTGCCAGCAGCCCCCTTATCTACGAGCAGTACTTC
.	TRBV15	TRBJ1-1	few	CATSSIHGVAFF	TGTGCCACCAGCTCCATTCACGGAGTAGCTTTCTTT
TRBD1	TRBV6-2/TRBV6-3	TRBJ1-6	.	CASSTGTGGSSPLHF	TGTGCCAGCAGCACCGGGACAGGGGGTTCTTCACCCCTCCACTTT
.	TRBV7-6	TRBJ2-2	.	CASSSYPERGAENTGELFF	TGTGCCAGCAGCTCCTACCCGGAGCGTGGGGCTGAGAACACCGGGGAGCTGTTTTTT
.	TRBV5-1	TRBJ2-1	once	CASSPLVQGDQFF	TGCGCCAGCAGCCCATTAGTACAGGGCGATCAGTTCTTC
.	TRBV13	TRBJ2-1	.	CASSSHRESTYNEQFF	TGTGCCAGCAGCTCCCACAGGGAGTCGACCTACAATGAGCAGTTCTTC